This is a list of T cell receptor beta chains from one sample in a study of CD8+ T cells in alopecia areata. The protocol was immunoSEQ multiplex PCR, while the TCRdb copy is restricted to in-frame clones and leaves out a portion. The sample records 170,000 or so clones, about three fifths being singletons. This specimen was CD8+ T cells sorted from blood, taken at week 24, from a patient treated with tofacitinib. Receptors were obtained from a human donor with alopecia areata. The CDR3 runs from the conserved cysteine through the conserved F or W. Each record gives: V gene, J gene, D gene, clone size, CDR3 DNA, CDR3 protein. The D gene is left open where the match is weak. Size values are once, few and many counts, or a class for expanded clones, and some rows have none.

>TRBV9|TRBJ1-2|TRBD1|NA
TGTGCCAGCAGCCAACAGGGGCGGTATGGCTACACCTTC
CASSQQGRYGYTF
>TRBV6-5|TRBJ1-6|NA|NA
TGTGCCAGGGCGGGACGGCGAGGTTCACCCCTCCACTTT
CARAGRRGSPLHF
>TRBV5-1|TRBJ2-7|NA|NA
TGCGCCAGCAGCTTGGCTGGGGTGGGGGAGCAGTACTTC
CASSLAGVGEQYF
>TRBV19|TRBJ1-2|NA|NA
TGTGCCAGTAGTATCGGGGGGGCGGACTATGGCTACACCTTC
CASSIGGADYGYTF
>TRBV6-5|TRBJ1-1|NA|NA
TGTGCCAGCAGTGCAGTGGGAGGGCTGAGGACTGAAGCTTTCTTT
CASSAVGGLRTEAFF
>TRBV19|TRBJ1-1|TRBD1|few
TGTGCCAGTAGACGACAGGGGAACACTGAAGCTTTCTTT
CASRRQGNTEAFF
>TRBV2|TRBJ2-1|NA|once
TGTGCCAGCAGTGAGGCTGGGGTTTACAATGAGCAGTTCTTC
CASSEAGVYNEQFF
>TRBV23-1|TRBJ1-1|TRBD1|NA
TGCGCCAGCAGCGGACAGGGGGCTCCGAAGGCTGAAGCTTTCTTT
CASSGQGAPKAEAFF
>TRBV5-6|TRBJ1-6|NA|NA
TGTGCCAGCAGCTCCCCTAGTGTTTCACCCCTCCACTTT
CASSSPSVSPLHF
>TRBV29-1|TRBJ2-7|NA|NA
TGCAGCGTTGAAAGGACACAGCAGTACTTC
CSVERTQQYF
>TRBV5-1|TRBJ2-3|TRBD1|NA
TGCGCCAGCAGCGACCGTAGACAGGGGAGCACAGATACGCAGTATTTT
CASSDRRQGSTDTQYF
>TRBV5-6|TRBJ2-3|TRBD1|once
TGTGCCAGCAGCACCGGACAGGGGTACACAGATACGCAGTATTTT
CASSTGQGYTDTQYF
>TRBV29-1|TRBJ2-5|TRBD1|NA
TGCAGCGTTGCCAGGGGGCGAAGCGAGACCCAGTACTTC
CSVARGRSETQYF
>TRBV6-5|TRBJ2-6|TRBD1|once
TGTGCCAGCAGTAACAGGGGGCTAGGGGCCAACGTCCTGACTTTC
CASSNRGLGANVLTF
>TRBV4-2|TRBJ2-3|TRBD2|NA
TGTGCCAGCAGCCAACAGGGTATGACTAGCGCGGATACGCAGTATTTT
CASSQQGMTSADTQYF
>TRBV28|TRBJ1-1|NA|NA
TGTGCCAGCAGCCTTTATGGGGGCCGAAATGCAGCTTTCTTT
CASSLYGGRNAAFF
>TRBV27|TRBJ2-5|NA|few
TGTGCCAGCAGCGAACAGGGCCCTCAAGAGACCCAGTACTTC
CASSEQGPQETQYF
>TRBV5-6|TRBJ1-2|NA|NA
TGTGCCAGCAGCTTCTGGGAGAGCTATGGCTACACCTTC
CASSFWESYGYTF
>TRBV2|TRBJ1-5|NA|few
TGTGCCAGCAGTGAAGCTCAGGGTATGAATCAGCCCCAGCATTTT
CASSEAQGMNQPQHF
>TRBV27|TRBJ2-2|NA|NA
TGTGCCAGCAGCTGGGACGCTCGAGGGGAGCTGTTTTTT
CASSWDARGELFF
>TRBV29-1|TRBJ1-2|NA|NA
TGCAGCGTTGCCGGGACCGCCCTGGGTAACTATGGCTACACCTTC
CSVAGTALGNYGYTF
>TRBV29-1|TRBJ1-2|TRBD1|NA
TGCAGCGTTGATCCGGGACAGAGAAACTATGGCTACACCTTC
CSVDPGQRNYGYTF
>TRBV27|TRBJ2-1|TRBD2|NA
TGTGCCAGCAGTTCTCTGCTAGCGGGGGTTGGGTCCTACAATGAGCAGTTCTTC
CASSSLLAGVGSYNEQFF
>TRBV9|TRBJ1-4|NA|NA
TGTGCCAGCAGCGTAGAAGTGGGAGGTAATGAAAAACTGTTTTTT
CASSVEVGGNEKLFF
>TRBV9|TRBJ1-4|NA|NA
TGTGCCAGCAGCCTCAACGGAAAACTGTTTTTT
CASSLNGKLFF
>TRBV27|TRBJ1-2|NA|few
TGTGCCAGCAGTGGGCAGCCCTACACCTCGGATGGCTACACCTTC
CASSGQPYTSDGYTF
>TRBV29-1|TRBJ1-1|NA|NA
TGCAGCGTTGTCGAAAGGCTGAACACTGAAGCTTTCTTT
CSVVERLNTEAFF
>TRBV11-2|TRBJ2-4|NA|NA
TGTGCCAGCAGCCCGAGAGCCACCGCCAAAAACATTCAGTACTTC
CASSPRATAKNIQYF
>TRBV5-6|TRBJ2-3|NA|NA
TGTGCCAGCAGCTTTTACAGCACAGATACGCAGTATTTT
CASSFYSTDTQYF
>TRBV30|TRBJ1-1|NA|NA
TGTGCCTGGATCAGGGTGAACACTGAAGCTTTCTTT
CAWIRVNTEAFF
>TRBV25-1|TRBJ1-2|NA|NA
TGTGCCAGCAGTGGGGGGGCTTATGGCTACACCTTC
CASSGGAYGYTF
>TRBV6-5|TRBJ2-2|TRBD1|NA
TGTGCCAGCACAGGGGGCATCCAGAACACCGGGGAGCTGTTTTTT
CASTGGIQNTGELFF
>TRBV25-1|TRBJ1-2|TRBD1|NA
TGTGCCAGCAGCAAGGGGACCGGGACAGAACAATATGGCTACACCTTC
CASSKGTGTEQYGYTF
>TRBV19|TRBJ2-1|TRBD2|NA
TGTGCCAGTAGCCGTAGCGGGGGCTCCTACAATGAGCAGTTCTTC
CASSRSGGSYNEQFF
>TRBV2|TRBJ1-1|NA|NA
TGTGCCAGCAGTGAAGGAAGAGGGATGAACACTGAAGCTTTCTTT
CASSEGRGMNTEAFF
>TRBV27|TRBJ2-3|NA|NA
TGTGCCAGCAGTTTATTCTCCGGTGCAGATACGCAGTATTTT
CASSLFSGADTQYF
>TRBV2|TRBJ2-7|NA|NA
TGTGCCAGCAGAGAGGCCGGGACTGAGTTCTACGAGCAGTACTTC
CASREAGTEFYEQYF
>TRBV7-2|TRBJ2-2|NA|few
TGTGCCAGCAGCTTCTTTTTCACCGGGGAGCTGTTTTTT
CASSFFFTGELFF
>TRBV30|TRBJ1-2|TRBD1|NA
TGTGCCGCACCAACTTCACAGGGGAGGGGCTACACCTTC
CAAPTSQGRGYTF
>TRBV19|TRBJ2-2|NA|NA
TGTGCCAGTAGCATTGGTAGAGGGATCGCGTCCGGGGAGCTGTTTTTT
CASSIGRGIASGELFF
>TRBV19|TRBJ1-2|NA|NA
TGTGCCAGTAGTATGGCGGGAAACTATGGCTACACCTTC
CASSMAGNYGYTF
>TRBV2|TRBJ2-5|NA|NA
TGTGCCAGCAGTCTTGAGACCCAGTACTTC
CASSLETQYF
>TRBV29-1|TRBJ1-2|NA|NA
TGCAGCGTTGAAGATTGGGGACGGGACCAACCCTACTATGGCTACACCTTC
CSVEDWGRDQPYYGYTF
>TRBV15|TRBJ2-3|NA|NA
TGTGCCACCACTACGGGGGCTACCCCAGATACGCAGTATTTT
CATTTGATPDTQYF
>TRBV2|TRBJ2-2|TRBD1|NA
TGTGCCAGCCGGGACAGGGGTTACACCGGGGAGCTGTTTTTT
CASRDRGYTGELFF
>TRBV10-3|TRBJ2-3|NA|NA
TGTGCCATCAGTGAAGTAGCGGATTTCACAGATACGCAGTATTTT
CAISEVADFTDTQYF
>TRBV18|TRBJ2-1|TRBD2|NA
TGTGCCAGCTCATCCGGGACTAGCTCCTCACGGGAGCAGTTCTTC
CASSSGTSSSREQFF
>TRBV2|TRBJ1-1|TRBD1|NA
TGTGCCAGCAGTCCACCCTCTAGGGGGCTAGATGAAGCTTTCTTT
CASSPPSRGLDEAFF
>TRBV5-4|TRBJ2-1|NA|NA
TGTGCCAGCAGCTTGGGTGCGGCGGCTGAGCAGTTCTTC
CASSLGAAAEQFF
>TRBV9|TRBJ2-7|TRBD1|NA
TGTGCCAGCAGCCTCACCTGGGGACAGGGTTCCGAGCAGTACTTC
CASSLTWGQGSEQYF
>TRBV30|TRBJ2-7|NA|once
TGTGCCTCCAACAGGGTGCCCGACCCCTACGAGCAGTACTTC
CASNRVPDPYEQYF
>TRBV5-6|TRBJ2-7|NA|few
TGTGCCAGCAGCTTGGGGCAGTCCTACGAGCAGTACTTC
CASSLGQSYEQYF
>TRBV6-5|TRBJ2-1|TRBD1|NA
TGTGCCAGCAGTGGGACAGGGGTGGGCGAGCAGTTCTTC
CASSGTGVGEQFF
>TRBV6-6|TRBJ2-1|NA|few
TGTGCCAGCACATACGAGGAGGGGGGACCCCACAATGAGCAGTTCTTC
CASTYEEGGPHNEQFF
>TRBV29-1|TRBJ2-7|TRBD1|few
TGCAGCGTTGAAGTTACAGGACAGGGGCCCTACGAGCAGTACTTC
CSVEVTGQGPYEQYF
>TRBV4-1|TRBJ2-1|TRBD2|NA
TGCGCCAGCAGCTCTATCGGGGGGGCCGCAAATGAGCAGTTCTTC
CASSSIGGAANEQFF
>TRBV5-1|TRBJ1-1|NA|NA
TGCGCCAGCAGCTTATTATATCGGGGTATGGACACTGAAGCTTTCTTT
CASSLLYRGMDTEAFF
>TRBV6-1|TRBJ2-5|TRBD2|NA
TGTGCCAGCTCCTACCTCGGGGGGAACCAAGAGACCCAGTACTTC
CASSYLGGNQETQYF
>TRBV27|TRBJ2-7|TRBD1|few
TGTGCCAGCAGTGCCCGGGACAGCTCCTACGAGCAGTACTTC
CASSARDSSYEQYF
>TRBV28|TRBJ2-3|NA|once
TGTGCCAGCCCCTCTCGTAGTGGTACGCAGTATTTT
CASPSRSGTQYF